The 27 T cell receptor beta chains reported below all come from one sample, sequenced in a study of CD8+ T cells in alopecia areata. Once RNA had been extracted, it was reverse transcribed into cDNA to act as the sequencing template. The table came from immunoSEQ multiplex PCR; TCRdb's copy has only in-frame clones and leaves some out. The data show 250,000 to 350,000 clones, about 60% seen once. Treatment denoted: oral pan-JAK inhibitor, 5-10 mg twice daily. Here the sequenced sample was CD4+ T cells sorted from blood, taken around week 54, from a patient treated with tofacitinib. The receptors stem from a human donor with alopecia areata.

V gene TRBV10-3 combines with J gene TRBJ1-6; D is undetermined. Per the germline V gene, CDR1 is ENHRY and CDR2 is SYGVKD. V was cut by 4 bases and J by 7 bases, with 11 bases left in between. The CDR3 spans 14 residues. The CDR3 sequence: CAISAGSRNSPLHF. In DNA, the CDR3 is TGTGCCATCAGTGCTGGCAGCCGGAATTCACCCCTCCACTTT.

This chain connects TRBV19 to TRBJ1-5; D perhaps matches TRBD1 (6 bases). The germline gives CDR1 LNHDA, CDR2 SQIVND (reference sequence). This CDR3 region has 14 residues. V lost 3 bases and J 1 base, leaving 7 bases between the germline ends. CDR3 bases: TGTGCCAGTAGTATTACAGGGAGCAATCAGCCCCAGCATTTT. It codes for CASSITGSNQPQHF.

The J gene is TRBJ2-2, the V gene TRBV27; TRBD2 matches at 9 bases. The CDR3 runs 15 residues. J was trimmed by 4 bases and V by 6 bases; bases with no gene match: 6. The germline V gene has CDR1 MNHEY and CDR2 SMNVEV (reference sequence). The CDR3 nucleotides read TGTGCCAGCAGGTCCGCGGGGGGGCCCACCGGGGAGCTGTTTTTT. Translation: CASRSAGGPTGELFF.

This clone was seen a few times. The chain links TRBV10-1 to TRBJ2-3; D may be TRBD2 (6 bases). CDR1 is WNHNN, CDR2 SYGVQD, per germline (reference sequence). V was trimmed by 2 bases and J by 6 bases, leaving 15 bases between them. This CDR3 region has 15 residues. Here the CDR3 DNA reads TGCGCCAGCAGTGAGACACTAGCCTCCAGGGATACGCAGTATTTT. Translating gives CASSETLASRDTQYF.

In its sample, this clone was seen a few times. The gene calls are TRBV4-2 and TRBJ2-7; 10 nucleotides align to TRBD2. The CDR3 has 13 residues. Germline lookup yields CDR1 LGHNA and CDR2 YNFKEQ. The V and J ends lost 6 bases and 7 bases, in that order; junction bases with no gene match: 6. CDR3 coding DNA: TGTGCCAGCAGTCCGGGACTAGCGAGGGAGCAGTACTTC. Its protein product is CASSPGLAREQYF.

This chain links TRBV27 with TRBJ2-7, with D unresolved. Per the germline V gene, CDR1 is MNHEY and CDR2 is SMNVEV (reference sequence). CDR3 size: 14 residues. The V end was cut by 0 bases, the J end by 3 bases, with 9 bases between. CDR3 bases: TGTGCCAGCAGTTTATCGAGTCCCCACTACGAGCAGTACTTC. It is translated as CASSLSSPHYEQYF.

The V call is TRBV6-1, the J call TRBJ2-7; D is undetermined. Looked up from germline, CDR1 is MNHNS and CDR2 is SASEGT. The CDR3 covers 12 residues. V was shortened by 2 bases and J by 6 bases, with 8 bases between the two germline ends. As DNA, the CDR3 is TGTGCCAGCAGTGAAATATTGTTCGAGCAGTACTTC. Translating it yields CASSEILFEQYF.

The chain couples TRBV5-4 to TRBJ1-1; 11 positions agree with TRBD1. The germline V gene has CDR1 SGHNT and CDR2 YYREEE (reference sequence). Trimming removed 4 bases from V and 5 bases from J; junction bases left unmatched: 7. This CDR3 region has 15 residues. CDR3 sequence: CASSRGQGALTEAFF. The CDR3 DNA reads TGTGCCAGCAGCAGAGGACAGGGGGCTTTGACTGAAGCTTTCTTT.

The rearrangement links TRBV15 to TRBJ2-3, with unresolved D. Trimming shortened V by 1 base and J by 4 bases, and 12 bases separated the two germline ends. In germline, CDR1 is LNHNV, CDR2 YYDKDF (reference sequence). The CDR3 loop spans 15 amino acids. The CDR3 DNA follows: TGTGCCACCAGCAGAGGGGAAGGGCGTTCAGATACGCAGTATTTT. Encoded protein: CATSRGEGRSDTQYF.

This clone was counted a few times. This rearrangement joins TRBV7-4 to TRBJ2-7, with D perhaps matching TRBD1 or TRBD2 (5 bases each). The CDR3 contains 13 residues. CDR1 is SGHVT, CDR2 SQSDAQ, per germline. V dropped 6 bases and J dropped 5 bases, with 14 bases sitting between them. CDR3 bases: TGTGCCAGCAGTCGCAGTCGAGGGGACGAGCAGTACTTC. Amino acid sequence: CASSRSRGDEQYF.

This clone was recorded a few times. This chain's CDR3 is CASSLDRGSPLHF. CDR3 nucleotides: TGTGCCAGCAGCTTAGATCGTGGTTCACCCCTCCACTTT. The chain joins TRBV7-3 to TRBJ1-6, with D unresolved. The germline V gene encodes CDR1 SGHTA and CDR2 FQGTGA. The V end lost 2 bases, the J end lost 9 bases, and 8 bases lay between the germline ends. The CDR3 runs to 13 residues.

This chain joins TRBV29-1 and TRBJ2-2, with a tentative D call TRBD2 (5 bases). The CDR3 totals 13 residues. V was clipped by 6 bases and J by 6 bases, with 14 bases between them. Germline V gene lookup returns CDR1 SQVTM and CDR2 ANQGSEA. For the CDR3, the DNA is TGCAGCGTCCGACGAGGGAGCCCCGGGGAGCTGTTTTTT. Protein product: CSVRRGSPGELFF.

This chain links TRBV7-9 with TRBJ2-7, with D perhaps assigned TRBD1 or TRBD2 (5 bases each). The CDR3 length is 14 residues. The V and J ends lost 4 bases and 6 bases respectively, with 16 bases between them. Germline loops: CDR1 SEHNR, CDR2 FQNEAQ (reference sequence). CDR3 sequence reads: CASSYTGTPGEQYF. CDR3 DNA sequence: TGTGCCAGCAGCTACACCGGGACCCCAGGCGAGCAGTACTTC.

V usage is TRBV18 and J usage is TRBJ2-2; possible D gene TRBD1, 5 bases. Germline CDR1 and CDR2: KGHSH and LQKENI. The V end lost 0 bases, the J end lost 4 bases, and 12 bases lay between the germline ends. The CDR3 is 16 amino acids. The CDR3 nucleotides read TGTGCCAGCTCACCACCCGCAGGGTCGGCCACCGGGGAGCTGTTTTTT. Residues: CASSPPAGSATGELFF.

This clone occurred a few times. The chain has TRBV15 and TRBJ2-1; perhaps TRBD2 as D (6 bases). Germline CDR1 LNHNV, CDR2 YYDKDF (reference sequence). The CDR3 extends over 16 amino acids. The V and J ends lost 9 bases and 7 bases respectively, with 25 bases between them. The CDR3 region has the DNA TGTGCCACAGGCGGGGAACGGGGTACGTTATGGAATGAGCAGTTCTTC. Protein sequence: CATGGERGTLWNEQFF.

This clone came up a few times. V is TRBV12-5 and J is TRBJ1-6; possibly TRBD1 for D (6 bases). The CDR3 loop spans 13 amino acids. V was clipped by 8 bases and J by 7 bases, with 12 bases between them. CDR1 is LGHNT, CDR2 FRNRAP, per germline. CDR3 in DNA: TGTGCTAGTATCGGGACATGGAATTCACCCCTCCACTTT. Encoded protein: CASIGTWNSPLHF.

This rearrangement joins TRBV30 to TRBJ2-1; D uncertain. V was cut by 0 bases and J by 8 bases, with 17 bases left in between. This CDR3 has 15 residues. CDR1 is GTSNPN and CDR2 is SVGIG in the germline V gene (reference sequence). CDR3: CAWSVGLPVPHEQFF. The CDR3 DNA follows: TGTGCCTGGAGTGTAGGTCTCCCCGTCCCCCATGAGCAGTTCTTC.

The genes are TRBV5-1 and TRBJ2-2, with D unclear. With 1 base removed from V and 1 base from J, the gap between germline ends came to 2 bases. The CDR3 spans 13 residues. CDR1 is SGHRS and CDR2 is YFSETQ in the germline V gene. Here the CDR3 DNA reads TGCGCCAGCAGCTTGCGGAACACCGGGGAGCTGTTTTTT. Its translation: CASSLRNTGELFF.

The genes are TRBV4-1 and TRBJ1-2; 9 bases match TRBD1. V was pared by 5 bases and J by 8 bases, with 9 bases of the junction left unmatched. Germline CDR1 and CDR2: MGHRA and YSYEKL. The length of the CDR3 is 14 residues. The CDR3 is CASSDGTGHYGYTF. The CDR3 bases are TGCGCCAGCAGCGACGGGACAGGGCATTACGGCTACACCTTC.

The table lists this clone with a few counts. This chain uses TRBV7-8 with TRBJ1-1; the D is unclear. CDR1 is SGHVS and CDR2 is FQNEAQ in the germline V gene. This CDR3 has 12 amino acids. The ends were cut back, 5 bases at V and 10 bases at J, with 14 bases in the middle. CDR3 loop: CASSLLGSGAFF. The CDR3 coding sequence is TGTGCCAGCAGCCTTCTCGGGAGCGGAGCTTTCTTT.

The chain joins TRBV29-1 to TRBJ2-5; TRBD2 is a possible D gene (5 bases). The V and J ends lost 2 bases and 4 bases respectively, with 11 bases between them. This CDR3 contains 13 residues. CDR1 is SQVTM and CDR2 is ANQGSEA in the germline V gene. The CDR3 sequence is CSVEYPGIETQYF. The DNA for the CDR3 is TGCAGCGTTGAATACCCGGGGATAGAGACCCAGTACTTC.

This chain connects TRBV6-5 to TRBJ2-7, with 8 bases that match TRBD2. CDR3 size: 14 residues. CDR1 and CDR2 (germline): MNHEY, SVGAGI. V lost 6 bases and J lost 2; bases outside the gene matches: 6. DNA of the CDR3: TGTGCCAGCAGCCAGCGGGGGTTTACCTACGAGCAGTACTTC. Translated: CASSQRGFTYEQYF.

J is TRBJ1-1 and V is TRBV30, with D possibly being TRBD1 (5 bases). This CDR3 is built from 12 residues. V shed 2 bases and J shed 8 bases, with 12 bases lying between them. Germline values: CDR1 GTSNPN, CDR2 SVGIG (reference sequence). CDR3 in DNA: TGTGCCTGGAGTATGGGGCAGACAGAAGCTTTCTTT. Protein: CAWSMGQTEAFF.

As for this clone: Other nucleotide sequences in the sample specify the same CDR3. V gene TRBV30 combines with J gene TRBJ1-5, with D uncertain. CDR3 length: 13 amino acids. V gave up 1 base and J gave up 3 bases, with 7 bases separating them. Per the germline V gene, CDR1 is GTSNPN and CDR2 is SVGIG (reference sequence). The CDR3 spells CAWSGGNNQPQHF. CDR3 coding DNA: TGTGCCTGGAGTGGAGGGAACAATCAGCCCCAGCATTTT.

The chain carries TRBV5-6 and TRBJ1-4; D remains ambiguous. Germline V gene data show CDR1 as SGHDT and CDR2 as YYEEEE. Trimming pared 1 base from V and 5 bases from J, leaving 9 bases between. CDR3 length: 14 residues. As DNA, the CDR3 is TGTGCCAGCAGCTTGTTACGACAAAATGAAAAACTGTTTTTT. This encodes CASSLLRQNEKLFF.

This clone was detected a few times. The chain employs TRBV6-6 and TRBJ2-1; D not resolved. With 10 bases removed from V and 6 bases from J, the gap between germline ends came to 16 bases. Per the germline V gene, CDR1 is MNHNY and CDR2 is SVGAGI (reference sequence). This CDR3 spans 13 amino acids. CDR3 protein: CATGRWAVNEQFF. CDR3 DNA: TGTGCCACCGGCCGGTGGGCGGTCAATGAGCAGTTCTTC.

The sample holds a few counts of this clone. CDR3 DNA: TGCAGCGTTGAAGATGGGACTTTTTCCTCCTACAATGAGCAGTTCTTC. This sequence encodes CSVEDGTFSSYNEQFF. The chain uses TRBV29-1 and TRBJ2-1, with D tentatively TRBD2 (6 bases). V lost 0 bases and J 0 bases, leaving 12 bases between the germline ends. The V gene's germline CDR1 is SQVTM and CDR2 ANQGSEA. The CDR3 is 16 amino acids.